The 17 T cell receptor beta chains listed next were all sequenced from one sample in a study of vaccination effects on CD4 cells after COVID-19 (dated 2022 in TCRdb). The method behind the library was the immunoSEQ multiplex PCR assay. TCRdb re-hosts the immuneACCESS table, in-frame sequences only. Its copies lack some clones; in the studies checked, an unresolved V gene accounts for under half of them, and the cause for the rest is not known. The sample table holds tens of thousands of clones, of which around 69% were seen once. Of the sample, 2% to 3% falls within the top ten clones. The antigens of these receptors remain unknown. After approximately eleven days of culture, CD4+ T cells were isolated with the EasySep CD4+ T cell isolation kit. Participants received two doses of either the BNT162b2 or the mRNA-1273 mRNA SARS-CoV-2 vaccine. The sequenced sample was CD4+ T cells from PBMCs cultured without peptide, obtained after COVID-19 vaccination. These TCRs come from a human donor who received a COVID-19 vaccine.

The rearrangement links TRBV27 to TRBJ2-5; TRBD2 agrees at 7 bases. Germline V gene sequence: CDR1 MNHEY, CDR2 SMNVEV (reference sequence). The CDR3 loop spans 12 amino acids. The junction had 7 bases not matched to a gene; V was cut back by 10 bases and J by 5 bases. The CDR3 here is CATGRFGETQYF. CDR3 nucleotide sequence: TGTGCCACCGGGAGGTTCGGGGAGACCCAGTACTTC.

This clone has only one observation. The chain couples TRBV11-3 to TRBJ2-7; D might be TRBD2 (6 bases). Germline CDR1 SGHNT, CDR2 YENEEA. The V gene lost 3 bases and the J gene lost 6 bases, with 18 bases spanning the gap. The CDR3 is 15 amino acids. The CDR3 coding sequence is TGTGCCAGCAGCTTGGTGGGTACGGGGGTGGCCGAGCAGTACGTC. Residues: CASSLVGTGVAEQYV.

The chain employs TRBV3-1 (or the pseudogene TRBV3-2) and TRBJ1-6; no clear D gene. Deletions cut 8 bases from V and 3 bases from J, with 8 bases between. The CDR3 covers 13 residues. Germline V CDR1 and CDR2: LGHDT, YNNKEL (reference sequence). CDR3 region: CASSSRYNSPLHF. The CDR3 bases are TGTGCCAGCTCCAGTCGCTATAATTCACCCCTCCACTTT.

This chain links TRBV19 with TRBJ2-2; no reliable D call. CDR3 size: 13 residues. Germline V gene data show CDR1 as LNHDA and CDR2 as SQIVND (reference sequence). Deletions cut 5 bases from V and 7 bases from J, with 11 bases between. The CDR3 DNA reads TGTGCCAGTAGTCCCCCCAAGATCGGGGAGCTGTTTTTT. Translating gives CASSPPKIGELFF.

CDR3 sequence: CASSYSTSGGFTDTQYF. DNA of the CDR3: TGTGCCAGCAGTTACTCGACTAGCGGGGGGTTCACAGATACGCAGTATTTT. This rearrangement joins TRBV6-2 or TRBV6-3 to TRBJ2-3, with 13 positions matching TRBD2. Unmatched junction bases numbered 2, after V lost 0 bases and J lost 2 bases. CDR3 length: 17 residues. From germline, CDR1 is MNHEY and CDR2 SVGEGT.

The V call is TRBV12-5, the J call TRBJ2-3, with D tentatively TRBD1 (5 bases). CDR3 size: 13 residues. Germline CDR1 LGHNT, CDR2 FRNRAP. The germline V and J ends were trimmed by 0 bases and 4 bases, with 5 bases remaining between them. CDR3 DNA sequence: TGTGCTAGTGGTTTGGTAGGGGCAGATACGCAGTATTTT. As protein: CASGLVGADTQYF. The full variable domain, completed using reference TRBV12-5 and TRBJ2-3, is DARVTQTPRHKVTEMGQEVTMRCQPILGHNTVFWYRQTMMQGLELLAYFRNRAPLDDSGMPKDRFSAEMPDATLATLKIQPSEPRDSAVYFCASGLVGADTQYFGPGTRLTVL.

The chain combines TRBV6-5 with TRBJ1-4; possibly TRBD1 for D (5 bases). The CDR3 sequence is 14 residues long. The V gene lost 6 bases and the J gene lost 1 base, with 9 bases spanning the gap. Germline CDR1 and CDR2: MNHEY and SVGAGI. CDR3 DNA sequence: TGTGCCAGCAGGAGGGGCGTAACTAATGAAAAACTGTTTTTT. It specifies CASRRGVTNEKLFF.

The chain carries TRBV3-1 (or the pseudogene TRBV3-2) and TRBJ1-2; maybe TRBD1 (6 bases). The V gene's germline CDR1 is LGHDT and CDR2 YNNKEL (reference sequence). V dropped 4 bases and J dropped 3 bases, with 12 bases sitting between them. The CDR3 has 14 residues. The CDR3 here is CASSPQGIDYGYTF. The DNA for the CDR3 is TGTGCCAGCAGCCCCCAGGGGATCGACTATGGCTACACCTTC.

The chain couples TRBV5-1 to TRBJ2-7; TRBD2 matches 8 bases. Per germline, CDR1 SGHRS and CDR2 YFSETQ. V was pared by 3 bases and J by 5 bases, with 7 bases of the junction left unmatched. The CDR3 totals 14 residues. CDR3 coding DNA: TGCGCCAGCAGCTCGGGACTAGGCGATCACGAGCAGTACGTC. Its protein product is CASSSGLGDHEQYV.

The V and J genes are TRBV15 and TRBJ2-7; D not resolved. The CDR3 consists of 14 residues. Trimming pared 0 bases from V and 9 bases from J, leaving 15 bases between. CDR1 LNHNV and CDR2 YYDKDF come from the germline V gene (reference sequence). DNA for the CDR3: TGTGCCACCAGCAGAGATTCGCCTACTAACGCGCAGTACGTC. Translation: CATSRDSPTNAQYV.

The CDR3 coding sequence is TGTGCCAGCAGCTTACGGGACAGGGACCAGCCCCAGCATTTT. It yields the protein CASSLRDRDQPQHF. This chain joins TRBV7-9 and TRBJ1-5, with 9 bases aligning to TRBD1. This CDR3 region has 14 residues. The junction had 3 bases not matched to a gene; V was cut back by 2 bases and J by 7 bases. The germline V gene has CDR1 SEHNR and CDR2 FQNEAQ (reference sequence).

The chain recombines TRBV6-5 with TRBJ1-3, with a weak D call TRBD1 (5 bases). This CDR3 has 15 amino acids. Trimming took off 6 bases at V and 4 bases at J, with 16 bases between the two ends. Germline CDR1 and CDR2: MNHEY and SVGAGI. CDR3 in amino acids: CASSLAGTGGNTIYF. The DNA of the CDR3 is TGTGCCAGCAGCCTAGCAGGGACGGGCGGAAACACCATATATTTT.

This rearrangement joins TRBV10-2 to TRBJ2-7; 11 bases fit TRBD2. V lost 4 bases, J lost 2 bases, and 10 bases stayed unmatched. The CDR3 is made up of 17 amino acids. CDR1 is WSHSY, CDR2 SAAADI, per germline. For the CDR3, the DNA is TGCGCCAGCAGTGGGGGCCCCTTTAGCGGGGGGGCCTACGAGCAGTACGTC. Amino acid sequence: CASSGGPFSGGAYEQYV.

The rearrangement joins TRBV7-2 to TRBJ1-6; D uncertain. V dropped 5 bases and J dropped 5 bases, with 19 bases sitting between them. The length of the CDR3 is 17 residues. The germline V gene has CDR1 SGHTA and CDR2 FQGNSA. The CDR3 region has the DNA TGTGCCAGCAGCGGAGGCTTACCTTTGTTCGATAATTCACCCCTCCACTTT. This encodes CASSGGLPLFDNSPLHF.

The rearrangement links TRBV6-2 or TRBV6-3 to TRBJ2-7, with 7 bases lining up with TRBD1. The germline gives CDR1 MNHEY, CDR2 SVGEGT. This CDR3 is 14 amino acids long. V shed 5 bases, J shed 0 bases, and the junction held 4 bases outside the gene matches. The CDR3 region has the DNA TGTGCCAGCAGTAGACAGGGTCCCTCCTACGAGCAGTACGTC. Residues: CASSRQGPSYEQYV.

The CDR3 nucleotides read TGTGCCAGCAGCACACTCCCCCAACAGCCCCAGCATTTT. Its protein is CASSTLPQQPQHF. The genes are TRBV9 and TRBJ1-5; D is uncertain. The CDR3 consists of 13 residues. V dropped 4 bases and J dropped 7 bases, with 12 bases sitting between them. Looked up from germline, CDR1 is SGDLS and CDR2 is YYNGEE.

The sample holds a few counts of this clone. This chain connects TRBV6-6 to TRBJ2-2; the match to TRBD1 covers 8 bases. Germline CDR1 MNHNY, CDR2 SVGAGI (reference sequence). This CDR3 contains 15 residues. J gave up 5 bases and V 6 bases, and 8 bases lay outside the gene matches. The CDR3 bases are TGTGCCAGCAGGACCAGGGGGCTGGGGACCGGGGAGCTGTTTTTT. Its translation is CASRTRGLGTGELFF.